A selection of T cell receptor beta chains follows, all from one sample in a study of circulating tumor DNA in untreated peripheral T-cell lymphoma. The data were produced by immunoSEQ multiplex PCR, yet TCRdb's version contains in-frame clones alone and is incomplete. The table lists several thousand clones, 60% to 80% of them singletons. Sequencing was carried out using tumor tissue. The receptors derive from a human donor with peripheral T-cell lymphoma. Both conserved end residues are part of each CDR3. Fields, in order: CDR3 length, V gene, J gene, D gene, clone size, CDR3 protein, CDR3 DNA. The D gene is left open where the match is weak. Clone sizes are given selectively: once, few, many, or a class where the clone is expanded.

len: 14
v_gene: TRBV4-1
j_gene: TRBJ1-2
d_gene: TRBD1
abundance: .
CDR3aa: CASSQTGQIYGYTF
CDR3nt: TGCGCCAGCAGCCAAACGGGACAGATCTATGGCTACACCTTC

len: 18
v_gene: TRBV4-1
j_gene: TRBJ1-1
d_gene: .
abundance: .
CDR3aa: CASSQSHTGTGMNTEAFF
CDR3nt: TGCGCCAGCAGCCAAAGCCACACCGGGACGGGAATGAACACTGAAGCTTTCTTT

len: 14
v_gene: TRBV29-1
j_gene: TRBJ2-2
d_gene: TRBD1
abundance: .
CDR3aa: CSVARDRRTGELFF
CDR3nt: TGCAGCGTTGCCAGGGACAGGCGCACCGGGGAGCTGTTTTTT

len: 14
v_gene: TRBV29-1
j_gene: TRBJ2-7
d_gene: .
abundance: .
CDR3aa: CSVEDRAVSYEQYF
CDR3nt: TGCAGCGTTGAAGATCGGGCGGTCTCCTACGAGCAGTACTTC

len: 20
v_gene: TRBV19
j_gene: TRBJ1-1
d_gene: TRBD1
abundance: .
CDR3aa: CASSIRGARQGFSMNTEAFF
CDR3nt: TGTGCCAGTAGTATACGGGGAGCGAGACAGGGGTTTAGTATGAACACTGAAGCTTTCTTT

len: 15
v_gene: TRBV19
j_gene: TRBJ1-2
d_gene: .
abundance: .
CDR3aa: CASMMTDETSYGYTF
CDR3nt: TGTGCCAGTATGATGACAGACGAAACTTCCTATGGCTACACCTTC

len: 14
v_gene: TRBV6-8
j_gene: TRBJ1-1
d_gene: TRBD1
abundance: .
CDR3aa: CASTPHTGGSEAFF
CDR3nt: TGTGCCAGCACTCCGCATACAGGGGGGAGCGAAGCTTTCTTT

len: 16
v_gene: TRBV7-6
j_gene: TRBJ2-3
d_gene: TRBD1
abundance: .
CDR3aa: CASSFRWTGRTDTQYF
CDR3nt: TGTGCCAGCAGCTTTAGGTGGACAGGAAGGACAGATACGCAGTATTTT

len: 14
v_gene: TRBV15
j_gene: TRBJ2-5
d_gene: .
abundance: .
CDR3aa: CATSGAGFPETQYF
CDR3nt: TGTGCCACCAGCGGCGCAGGGTTTCCAGAGACCCAGTACTTC

len: 13
v_gene: TRBV9
j_gene: TRBJ2-5
d_gene: .
abundance: .
CDR3aa: CASSAGTWETQYF
CDR3nt: TGTGCCAGCAGTGCCGGGACGTGGGAGACCCAGTACTTC

len: 14
v_gene: TRBV5-1
j_gene: TRBJ2-2
d_gene: .
abundance: .
CDR3aa: CASSVGTFTGELFF
CDR3nt: TGCGCCAGCAGCGTTGGGACATTCACCGGGGAGCTGTTTTTT

len: 12
v_gene: TRBV6-8
j_gene: TRBJ2-7
d_gene: .
abundance: .
CDR3aa: CACGPAINEQYF
CDR3nt: TGTGCCTGCGGGCCGGCCATCAACGAGCAGTACTTC

len: 15
v_gene: TRBV28
j_gene: TRBJ1-6
d_gene: TRBD1
abundance: .
CDR3aa: CASSWGGQGRSPLHF
CDR3nt: TGTGCCAGCAGTTGGGGGGGACAGGGAAGATCACCCCTCCACTTT

len: 16
v_gene: TRBV1
j_gene: TRBJ1-2
d_gene: .
abundance: few
CDR3aa: CASSQNLGQGSGGYTF
CDR3nt: TGCGCCAGCAGCCAAAACTTGGGACAGGGGAGCGGAGGCTACACCTTC

len: 14
v_gene: TRBV28
j_gene: TRBJ1-2
d_gene: .
abundance: .
CDR3aa: CASSLSGEGGGYTF
CDR3nt: TGTGCCAGCAGTCTTTCAGGTGAGGGAGGCGGCTACACCTTC